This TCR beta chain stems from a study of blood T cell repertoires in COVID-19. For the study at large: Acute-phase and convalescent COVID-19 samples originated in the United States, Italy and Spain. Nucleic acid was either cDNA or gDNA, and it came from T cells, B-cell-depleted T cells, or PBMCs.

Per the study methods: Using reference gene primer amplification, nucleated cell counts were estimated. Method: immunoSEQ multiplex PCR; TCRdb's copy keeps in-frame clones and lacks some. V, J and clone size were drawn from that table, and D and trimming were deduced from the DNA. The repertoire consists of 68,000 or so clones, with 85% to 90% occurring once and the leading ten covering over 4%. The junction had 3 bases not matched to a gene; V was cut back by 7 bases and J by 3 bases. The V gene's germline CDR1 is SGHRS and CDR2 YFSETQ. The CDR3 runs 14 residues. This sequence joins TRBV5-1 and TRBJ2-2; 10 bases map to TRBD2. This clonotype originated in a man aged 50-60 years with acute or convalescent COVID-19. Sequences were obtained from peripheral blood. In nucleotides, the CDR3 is TGCGCCAGCTGTCTAGCGGGAGACACCGGGGAGCTGTTTTTT. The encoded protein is CASCLAGDTGELFF.